The rows below give T cell receptor beta chains drawn from one sample of a study of cytomegalovirus exposure and HLA in healthy donors. Assay: immunoSEQ multiplex PCR; the TCRdb copy retains only in-frame clones and omits some. The data hold about 220,000 clones, with about four fifths observed a single time. The specimen sequenced was PBMCs. These receptors were obtained from a woman in her thirties or forties in good health and CMV-seropositive. Each CDR3 is given with its conserved first and last residue. The D gene is left open where the match is weak. Not every row has a clone size; where given, it reads once, few, many or a size class.

v_call	clone_size	j_call	d_call	cdr3_aa	cdr3_nt
TRBV4-1	once	TRBJ1-1	NA	CASSQDSRSFF	TGCGCCAGCAGCCAGGACTCCAGGTCTTTCTTT
TRBV6-1	NA	TRBJ1-2	NA	CASSDSGVHGYTF	TGTGCCAGCTCTGACTCGGGGGTGCACGGCTACACCTTC
TRBV4-3	NA	TRBJ2-5	NA	CASSPNAGQAGETQYF	TGCGCCAGCAGCCCTAACGCGGGGCAGGCGGGGGAGACCCAGTACTTC
TRBV25-1	NA	TRBJ1-3	NA	CASSVTGASGNTIYF	TGTGCCAGCAGTGTAACAGGAGCCTCTGGAAACACCATATATTTT
TRBV4-2	NA	TRBJ2-5	TRBD1	CASSHYATGIETQYF	TGTGCCAGCAGCCACTATGCGACAGGGATAGAGACCCAGTACTTC
TRBV5-1	NA	TRBJ1-1	TRBD1	CASRQDRVRAFF	TGCGCCAGCAGACAGGACAGGGTAAGAGCTTTCTTT
TRBV5-4	NA	TRBJ1-2	TRBD1	CASSSPGQGRYGYTF	TGTGCCAGCAGCTCCCCGGGACAGGGCAGATATGGCTACACCTTC
TRBV4-2	NA	TRBJ1-1	NA	CASSHWGGDSIFTEAFF	TGTGCCAGCAGCCATTGGGGGGGAGATTCAATTTTCACTGAAGCTTTCTTT
TRBV6-1	NA	TRBJ2-5	TRBD2	CASSEVYGGRPREKTQYF	TGTGCCAGCAGTGAGGTCTACGGCGGGAGGCCCCGAGAAAAGACCCAGTACTTC
TRBV15	NA	TRBJ2-7	NA	CATSGHRQSYEQYF	TGTGCCACCAGCGGGCACCGACAGTCCTACGAGCAGTACTTC
TRBV29-1	NA	TRBJ2-5	TRBD2	CSVKAGGGETQYF	TGCAGCGTGAAAGCGGGAGGGGGAGAGACCCAGTACTTC
TRBV7-3	NA	TRBJ1-1	TRBD1	CASSPTGQVTEAFF	TGTGCCAGCAGCCCCACGGGACAGGTCACTGAAGCTTTCTTT
TRBV6-1	NA	TRBJ2-2	TRBD2	CASSTSGGNTGELFF	TGTGCCAGCAGTACGAGCGGGGGGAACACTGGGGAGCTGTTTTTT
TRBV7-2	NA	TRBJ1-1	NA	CASSLVYSAVNTEAFF	TGTGCCAGCAGCTTAGTTTATTCTGCGGTGAACACTGAAGCTTTCTTT
TRBV5-4	few	TRBJ1-1	TRBD1	CASSLQGAPTEAFF	TGTGCCAGCAGCTTGCAGGGGGCGCCTACTGAAGCTTTCTTT
TRBV7-2	NA	TRBJ1-5	TRBD1	CASSLGTGVNQPQHF	TGTGCCAGCAGCTTAGGGACAGGGGTCAATCAGCCCCAGCATTTT
TRBV5-4	NA	TRBJ1-2	NA	CASSLGGGIDGYTF	TGTGCCAGCAGCTTGGGTGGGGGGATAGATGGCTACACCTTC
TRBV9	NA	TRBJ1-2	TRBD1	CASSTLDRGRRGYTF	TGTGCCAGCAGCACGTTGGACAGGGGGCGTAGAGGCTACACCTTC
TRBV5-5	NA	TRBJ2-1	NA	CASSLQMNPYNEQFF	TGTGCCAGCAGCTTACAGATGAATCCATACAATGAGCAGTTCTTC
TRBV7-7	NA	TRBJ1-4	NA	CASSAGATNEKLFF	TGTGCCAGCAGCGCGGGGGCAACTAATGAAAAACTGTTTTTT
TRBV7-2	NA	TRBJ1-2	NA	CASSLADSKVYGYTF	TGTGCCAGCAGCTTAGCCGACAGCAAAGTCTATGGCTACACCTTC
TRBV10-3	once	TRBJ1-2	NA	CAISESGHGNYGYTF	TGTGCCATCAGTGAGTCAGGTCACGGGAACTATGGCTACACCTTC
TRBV5-8	NA	TRBJ1-6	NA	CASSALRDSPLHF	TGTGCCAGCAGCGCTTTGCGGGACTCACCCCTCCACTTT
TRBV10-3	NA	TRBJ1-6	NA	CAISERLQGAGYNSPLHF	TGTGCCATCAGTGAGCGACTGCAGGGTGCGGGATATAATTCACCCCTCCACTTT
TRBV11-3	NA	TRBJ1-1	NA	CASSLGRANTEAFF	TGTGCCAGCAGCTTAGGCAGGGCGAACACTGAAGCTTTCTTT
TRBV30	NA	TRBJ1-1	NA	CAWSRDRTKAFF	TGTGCCTGGAGTAGAGACAGAACAAAAGCTTTCTTT
TRBV7-9	NA	TRBJ2-2	TRBD2	CASSRRLAETGELFF	TGTGCCAGCAGCCGACGACTAGCGGAAACCGGGGAGCTGTTTTTT
TRBV30	NA	TRBJ2-7	TRBD1	CAWSTGQGADEQYF	TGTGCCTGGAGTACAGGACAGGGGGCGGACGAGCAGTACTTC
TRBV25-1	few	TRBJ1-4	TRBD1	CASSDWTGGEKLFF	TGTGCCAGCAGTGACTGGACAGGGGGTGAAAAACTGTTTTTT
TRBV9	NA	TRBJ2-1	NA	CASSVDGRYNEQFF	TGTGCCAGCAGCGTAGATGGGAGATACAATGAGCAGTTCTTC
TRBV7-9	NA	TRBJ1-4	NA	CASSSQRSTNEKLFF	TGTGCCAGCAGCTCCCAGCGGTCAACTAATGAAAAACTGTTTTTT
TRBV4-3	few	TRBJ2-3	NA	CASSSSTGWETDTQYF	TGCGCCAGCAGCTCATCGACTGGGTGGGAGACAGATACGCAGTATTTT
TRBV10-3	NA	TRBJ2-2	TRBD1	CAISGQGRSSGELFF	TGTGCCATCAGCGGACAGGGAAGGAGCTCCGGGGAGCTGTTTTTT
TRBV7-8	NA	TRBJ2-7	NA	CASSPGREDRVSGQYF	TGTGCCAGCAGCCCCGGCCGGGAGGACAGGGTGTCCGGGCAGTACTTC
TRBV4-3	NA	TRBJ2-7	TRBD2	CASSLLSGVSSYEQYF	TGCGCCAGCAGCCTCCTTAGCGGGGTCAGCTCCTACGAGCAGTACTTC
TRBV5-1	NA	TRBJ2-1	NA	CASSLESSSYNEQFF	TGCGCCAGCAGCTTGGAAAGTAGCTCCTACAATGAGCAGTTCTTC
TRBV27	NA	TRBJ1-2	NA	CASSSPLRGGYTF	TGTGCCAGCAGCTCCCCATTAAGGGGCGGCTACACCTTC
TRBV11-2	once	TRBJ1-1	NA	CASSFTRGETEAFF	TGTGCCAGCAGCTTTACCCGGGGGGAGACTGAAGCTTTCTTT
TRBV11-2	NA	TRBJ2-7	NA	CASSTIYEQYF	TGTGCCAGCAGCACTATCTACGAGCAGTACTTC
TRBV10-3	once	TRBJ2-1	TRBD2	CAISLTSGRVNEQFF	TGTGCCATCAGTCTGACTAGCGGGAGAGTAAATGAGCAGTTCTTC
TRBV19	NA	TRBJ2-1	TRBD2	CASSLSSGGSTEQFF	TGTGCCAGTAGCCTTTCTAGCGGGGGTTCCACCGAGCAGTTCTTC